This T cell receptor (beta chain) was profiled in a study of Graves' ophthalmopathy and Graves' hyperthyroidism. Study summary: Peripheral blood collection took place at initial diagnosis, before any treatment.

This clonotype has a count of ten or more. The length of the CDR3 is 15 residues. Per the germline V gene, CDR1 is SGDLS and CDR2 is YYNGEE. V lost 3 bases and J lost 9, with 19 bases in between. The TCR beta CDR3 regions underwent amplification from RNA transcripts. RT-PCR with HTBI primers came first, then second-round multiplex PCR. TCRdb independently ran MiXCR on the multiplex PCR reads; one entry per CDR3 protein. The sample includes 300,000 or so distinct CDR3 sequences, 15% to 20% seen only once; the top ten take more than 9%. The gene calls are TRBV9 and TRBJ1-5, with D maybe TRBD1 (5 bases). The TCR comes from an adult man with Graves' ophthalmopathy. Material for sequencing was peripheral blood. The CDR3 nucleotides read TGTGCCAGCAGCGCTGGACAAGGAGGTGGATGGCCCCAGCATTTT. Translation gives CASSAGQGGGWPQHF.